This T cell receptor (beta chain) was sequenced during a study of long-term antiretroviral therapy in people with HIV. Background on the study: Collection dates of the earliest samples fall about a decade before the 2015 immediate-ART recommendation. Study results and limitations: Clones with expansion before ART led the repertoire at all time points.

Assay version v3.0 of immunoSEQ was used, and it was run at survey level. Sequencing targeted roughly 35,000-55,000 T-cell genomes per sample. Sequencing used immunoSEQ multiplex PCR; TCRdb keeps in-frame clones, though not all of them. The sample holds 20,000 to 25,000 clones; around 76% are singletons and the top ten take approximately 4.8%. Germline CDR1 reads KGHSH; CDR2 reads LQKENI. CDR3 length equals 17 residues. The J segment lost 3 bases and the V segment lost 3 bases, leaving 13 bases of the junction unmatched. As regards this clone: Its antigen is still unknown.

Specimens held roughly 0.9-10 million cryopreserved PBMC prior to DNA extraction. The material sequenced was unsorted PBMCs, taken 0.5 years after starting antiretroviral therapy. The V gene is TRBV18, the J gene TRBJ2-7; 8 nucleotides line up with TRBD1. The receptor's source is a woman in her thirties or forties with HIV. DNA of the CDR3: TGTGCCAGCTCACCCCGAACCGGACAGGGCTCAATCTACGAGCAGTACTTC. Translating gives CASSPRTGQGSIYEQYF.